One sample yielded the 4 T cell receptor beta chains listed below, sequenced in a study of shared clonotypes between healthy human individuals. Here immunoSEQ multiplex PCR was the method, and the copy in TCRdb shows in-frame clones only, minus some. The repertoire holds 550,000 to 600,000 clones, with around 78% as singletons. The sequencing sample was made of PBMCs. The receptors here all came from a woman in her 40s in good health. Some clones in this sample may be carry-over from other donors' samples.

J is TRBJ2-5 and V is TRBV6-4, with 11 positions matching TRBD2. The DNA matches TRBJ2-7 better at its end, which makes the J call doubtful. The CDR3 covers 15 residues. Germline loops: CDR1 MRHNA, CDR2 SNTAGT. CDR3 sequence (DNA): TGTGCCAGCAGTGAAACTAGCGGGAGTGGGGACGAGCAGTACTTC. Its translation: CASSETSGSGDEQYF.

V usage is TRBV7-8 and J usage is TRBJ1-5; TRBD1 agrees at 8 bases. J gave up 5 bases and V 5 bases, and 5 bases lay outside the gene matches. Per the germline V gene, CDR1 is SGHVS and CDR2 is FQNEAQ. The CDR3 runs 14 residues. CDR3 sequence reads: CASSPDRGDQPQHF. CDR3 nucleotides: TGTGCCAGCAGCCCCGACAGGGGTGATCAGCCCCAGCATTTT.

The V call is TRBV27, the J call TRBJ2-7, with D possibly being TRBD2 (6 bases). V lost 6 bases, J lost 1 base, and 13 bases lay in between. CDR1 is MNHEY, CDR2 SMNVEV, per germline (reference sequence). This CDR3 region has 14 residues. CDR3 in amino acids: CASSSAGRSYEQYF. For the CDR3, the DNA is TGTGCCAGCAGCTCAGCGGGCCGTTCCTACGAGCAGTACTTC.

This clone came up a few times. The rearrangement joins TRBV2 to TRBJ2-1, with 7 bases lining up with TRBD2. Germline V gene sequence: CDR1 SNHLY, CDR2 FYNNEI. V shed 8 bases, J shed 6 bases, and the junction held 13 bases outside the gene matches. The CDR3 has 15 residues. The CDR3 coding sequence is TGTGCCAGCGCCAGAGAGGCGGGAGCTCCCAATGAGCAGTTCTTC. Amino acid sequence: CASAREAGAPNEQFF.